This TCR beta chain is from a study of pediatric ulcerative colitis. The survey-level immunoSEQ assay was used. Sequencing was performed with immunoSEQ multiplex PCR; in TCRdb, only in-frame clones are kept and a portion is missing. Of tens of thousands of clones in the sample, about 87% were seen once. To note about this clone: Its specificity is unknown.

Study-wide findings and caveats: Blood samples from two patients yielded substantially fewer templates and were excluded from blood-rectal overlap analysis. Compared with controls, ulcerative colitis showed greater blood-rectum clone sharing. This repertoire reflects total lymphocytes rather than subpopulations like regulatory T cells.

The CDR3 is 17 residues long. The germline V and J ends were trimmed by 4 bases and 0 bases, with 14 bases remaining between them. Germline CDR1 is SGDLS and CDR2 is YYNGEE. Sequenced: blood. This chain connects TRBV9 to TRBJ2-6, with D perhaps matching TRBD1 (5 bases). The sequence derives from a boy aged 5 to 17 who was a control in a study of pediatric ulcerative colitis. Here the CDR3 reads CASSPADRNSGANVLTF. Written as DNA, the CDR3 is TGTGCCAGCAGCCCAGCCGACAGAAACTCTGGGGCCAACGTCCTGACTTTC.